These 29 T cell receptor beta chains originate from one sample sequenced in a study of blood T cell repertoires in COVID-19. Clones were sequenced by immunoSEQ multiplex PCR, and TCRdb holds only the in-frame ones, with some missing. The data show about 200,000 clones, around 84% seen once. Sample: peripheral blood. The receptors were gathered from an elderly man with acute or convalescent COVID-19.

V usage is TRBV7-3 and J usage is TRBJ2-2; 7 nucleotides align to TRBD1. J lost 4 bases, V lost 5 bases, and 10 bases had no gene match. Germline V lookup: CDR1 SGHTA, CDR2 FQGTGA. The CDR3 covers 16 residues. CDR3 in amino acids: CASSLAPGTVTGELFF. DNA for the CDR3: TGTGCCAGCAGCCTCGCGCCCGGGACAGTCACCGGGGAGCTGTTTTTT.

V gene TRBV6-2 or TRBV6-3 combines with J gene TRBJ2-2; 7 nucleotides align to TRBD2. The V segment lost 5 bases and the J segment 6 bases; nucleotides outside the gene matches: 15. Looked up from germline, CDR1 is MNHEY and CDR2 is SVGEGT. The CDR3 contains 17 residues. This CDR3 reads CASSRGLTGGAAGELFF. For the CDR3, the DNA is TGTGCCAGCAGTAGGGGACTAACGGGGGGTGCCGCCGGGGAGCTGTTTTTT.

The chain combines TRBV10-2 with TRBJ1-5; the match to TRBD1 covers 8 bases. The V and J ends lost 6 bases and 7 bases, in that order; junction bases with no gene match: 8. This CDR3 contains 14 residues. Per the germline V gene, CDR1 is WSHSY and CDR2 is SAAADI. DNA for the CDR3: TGCGCCAGCAGGGCAGGGGGCGCTTGGCAGCCCCAGCATTTT. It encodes CASRAGGAWQPQHF.

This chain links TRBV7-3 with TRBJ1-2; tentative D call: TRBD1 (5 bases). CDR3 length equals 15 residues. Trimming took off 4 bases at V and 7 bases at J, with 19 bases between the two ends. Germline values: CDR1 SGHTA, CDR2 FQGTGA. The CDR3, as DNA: TGTGCCAGCAGCTCTCAACCTGTGGGCGGGGGTGGCTACACCTTC. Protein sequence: CASSSQPVGGGGYTF.

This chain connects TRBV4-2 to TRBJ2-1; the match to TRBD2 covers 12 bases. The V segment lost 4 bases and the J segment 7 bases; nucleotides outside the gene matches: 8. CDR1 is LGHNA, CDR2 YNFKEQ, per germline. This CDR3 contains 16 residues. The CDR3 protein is CASSRRLAGDVNEQFF. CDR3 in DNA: TGTGCCAGCAGCCGCCGACTAGCGGGAGACGTAAATGAGCAGTTCTTC.

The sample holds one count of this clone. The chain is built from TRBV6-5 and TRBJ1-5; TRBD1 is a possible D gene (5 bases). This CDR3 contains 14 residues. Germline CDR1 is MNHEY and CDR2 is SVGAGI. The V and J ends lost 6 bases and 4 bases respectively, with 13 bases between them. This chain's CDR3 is CASRPGHFNQPQHF. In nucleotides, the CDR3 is TGTGCCAGCAGACCTGGACACTTTAATCAGCCCCAGCATTTT.

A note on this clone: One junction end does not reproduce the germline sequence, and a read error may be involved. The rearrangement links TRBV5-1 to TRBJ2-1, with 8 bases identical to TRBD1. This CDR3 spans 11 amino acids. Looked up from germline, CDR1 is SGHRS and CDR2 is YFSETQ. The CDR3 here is CASSEGQERFF. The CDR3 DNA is TGCGCCAGCAGCGAGGGACAGGAGCGGTTCTTC.

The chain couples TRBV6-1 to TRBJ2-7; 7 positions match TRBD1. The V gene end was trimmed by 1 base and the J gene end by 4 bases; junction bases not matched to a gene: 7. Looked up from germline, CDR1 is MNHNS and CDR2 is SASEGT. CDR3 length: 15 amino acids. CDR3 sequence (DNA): TGTGCCAGCAGTGAAGGAGGCCAGGGGGTGTACGAGCAGTACTTC. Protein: CASSEGGQGVYEQYF.

The CDR3 region is CASSEAGVTGELFF. CDR3 nucleotides: TGTGCCAGCAGTGAAGCGGGCGTCACCGGGGAGCTGTTTTTT. The chain links TRBV2 to TRBJ2-2; D is unresolved. The germline CDR1 and CDR2 sequences are SNHLY and FYNNEI. V was clipped by 0 bases and J by 4 bases, with 6 bases between them. This CDR3 has 14 residues. Full variable domain (rest looked up from reference TRBV2 and TRBJ2-2): EPEVTQTPSHQVTQMGQEVILRCVPISNHLYFYWYRQILGQKVEFLVSFYNNEISEKSEIFDDQFSVERPDGSNFTLKIRSTKLEDSAMYFCASSEAGVTGELFFGEGSRLTVL.

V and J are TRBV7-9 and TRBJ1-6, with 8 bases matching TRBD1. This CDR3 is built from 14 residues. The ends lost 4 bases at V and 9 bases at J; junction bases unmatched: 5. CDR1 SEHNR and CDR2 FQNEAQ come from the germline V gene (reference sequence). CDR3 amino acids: CASSSTGVISPLHF. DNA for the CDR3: TGTGCCAGCAGCTCGACAGGGGTAATTTCACCCCTCCACTTT. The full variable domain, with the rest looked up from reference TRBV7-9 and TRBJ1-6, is DTGVSQNPRHKITKRGQNVTFRCDPISEHNRLYWYRQTLGQGPEFLTYFQNEAQLEKSRLLSDRFSAERPKGSFSTLEIQRTEQGDSAMYLCASSSTGVISPLHFGNGTRLTVT.

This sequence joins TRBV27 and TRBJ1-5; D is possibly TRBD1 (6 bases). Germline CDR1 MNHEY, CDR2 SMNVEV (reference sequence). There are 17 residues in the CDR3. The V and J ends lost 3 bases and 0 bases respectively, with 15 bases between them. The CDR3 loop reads CASSLTGSRFSNQPQHF. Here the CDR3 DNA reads TGTGCCAGCAGTTTGACAGGCAGTAGATTTAGCAATCAGCCCCAGCATTTT.

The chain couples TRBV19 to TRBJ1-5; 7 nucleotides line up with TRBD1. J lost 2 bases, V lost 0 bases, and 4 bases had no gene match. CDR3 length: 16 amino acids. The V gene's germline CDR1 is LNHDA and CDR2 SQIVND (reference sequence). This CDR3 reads CASSIDYRGGNQPQHF. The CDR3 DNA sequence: TGTGCCAGTAGTATAGACTACAGGGGTGGCAATCAGCCCCAGCATTTT. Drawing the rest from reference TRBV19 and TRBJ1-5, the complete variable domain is DGGITQSPKYLFRKEGQNVTLSCEQNLNHDAMYWYRQDPGQGLRLIYYSQIVNDFQKGDIAEGYSVSREKKESFPLTVTSAQKNPTAFYLCASSIDYRGGNQPQHFGDGTRLSIL.

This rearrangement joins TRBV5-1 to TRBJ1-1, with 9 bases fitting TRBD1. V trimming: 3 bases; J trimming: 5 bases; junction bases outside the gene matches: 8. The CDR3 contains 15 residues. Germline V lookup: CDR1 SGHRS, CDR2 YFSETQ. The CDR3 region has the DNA TGCGCCAGCAGCTCCGCGGACAGGGGTAATACTGAAGCTTTCTTT. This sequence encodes CASSSADRGNTEAFF. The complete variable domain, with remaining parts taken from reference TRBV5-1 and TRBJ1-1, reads KAGVTQTPRYLIKTRGQQVTLSCSPISGHRSVSWYQQTPGQGLQFLFEYFSETQRNKGNFPGRFSGRQFSNSRSEMNVSTLELGDSALYLCASSSADRGNTEAFFGQGTRLTVV.

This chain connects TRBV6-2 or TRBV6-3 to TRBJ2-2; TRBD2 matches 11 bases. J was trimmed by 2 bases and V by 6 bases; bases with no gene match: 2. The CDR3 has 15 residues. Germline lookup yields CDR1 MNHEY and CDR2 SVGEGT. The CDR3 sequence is CASSLAGGNTGELFF. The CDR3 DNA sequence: TGTGCCAGCAGCCTAGCGGGAGGTAACACCGGGGAGCTGTTTTTT.

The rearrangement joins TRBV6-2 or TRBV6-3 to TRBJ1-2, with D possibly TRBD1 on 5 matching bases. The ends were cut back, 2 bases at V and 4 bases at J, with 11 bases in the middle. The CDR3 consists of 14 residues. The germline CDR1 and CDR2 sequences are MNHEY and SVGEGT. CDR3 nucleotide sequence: TGTGCCAGCAGTTACGGCAACAGGCCCTATGGCTACACCTTC. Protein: CASSYGNRPYGYTF.

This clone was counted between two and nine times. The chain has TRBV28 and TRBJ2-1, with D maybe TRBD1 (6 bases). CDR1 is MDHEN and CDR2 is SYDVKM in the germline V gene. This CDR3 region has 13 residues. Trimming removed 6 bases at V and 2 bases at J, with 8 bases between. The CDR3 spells CASRGDTYNEQFF. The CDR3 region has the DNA TGTGCCAGCAGGGGGGACACCTACAATGAGCAGTTCTTC.

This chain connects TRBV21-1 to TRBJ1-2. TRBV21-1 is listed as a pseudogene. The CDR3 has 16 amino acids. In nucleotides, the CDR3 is TGTGCCAGCAGCAGTCTGTCGGCTTTTCGGGGCTATGGCTACACCTTC. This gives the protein CASSSLSAFRGYGYTF.

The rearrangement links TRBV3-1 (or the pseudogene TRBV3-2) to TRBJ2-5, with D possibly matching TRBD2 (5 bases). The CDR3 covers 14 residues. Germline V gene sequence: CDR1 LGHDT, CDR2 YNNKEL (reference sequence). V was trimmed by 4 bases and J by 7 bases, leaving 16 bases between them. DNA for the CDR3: TGTGCCAGCAGCCTGACGCGGGCCCGGGGGACCCAGTACTTC. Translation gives CASSLTRARGTQYF.

Here the CDR3 reads CASSQAIQVNTGELFF. For the CDR3, the DNA is TGCGCCAGCAGCCAAGCGATTCAGGTGAACACCGGGGAGCTGTTTTTT. This chain uses TRBV4-3 with TRBJ2-2; D gene uncertain. Germline V lookup: CDR1 LGHNA, CDR2 YSLEER. This CDR3 is 16 amino acids long. V was trimmed by 1 base and J by 1 base, leaving 10 bases between them.

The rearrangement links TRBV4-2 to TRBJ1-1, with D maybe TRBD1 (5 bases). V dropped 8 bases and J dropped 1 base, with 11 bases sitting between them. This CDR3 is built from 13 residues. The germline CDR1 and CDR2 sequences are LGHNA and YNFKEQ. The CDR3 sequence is CASGRGGNTEAFF. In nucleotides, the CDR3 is TGTGCCAGCGGGCGGGGGGGGAACACTGAAGCTTTCTTT.

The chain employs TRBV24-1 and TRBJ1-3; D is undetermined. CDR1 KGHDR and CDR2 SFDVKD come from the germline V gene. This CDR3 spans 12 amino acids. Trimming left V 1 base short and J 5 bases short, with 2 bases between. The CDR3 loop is CATSDFRNTIYF. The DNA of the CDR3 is TGTGCCACCAGTGATTTTAGAAACACCATATATTTT.

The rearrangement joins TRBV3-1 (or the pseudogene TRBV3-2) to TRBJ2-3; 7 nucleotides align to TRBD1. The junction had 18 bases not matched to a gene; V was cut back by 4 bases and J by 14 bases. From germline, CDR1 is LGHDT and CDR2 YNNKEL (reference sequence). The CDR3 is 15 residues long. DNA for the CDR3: TGTGCCAGCAGCCCACCAACCTCCTTGACAGGGACACCGTATTTT. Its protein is CASSPPTSLTGTPYF.

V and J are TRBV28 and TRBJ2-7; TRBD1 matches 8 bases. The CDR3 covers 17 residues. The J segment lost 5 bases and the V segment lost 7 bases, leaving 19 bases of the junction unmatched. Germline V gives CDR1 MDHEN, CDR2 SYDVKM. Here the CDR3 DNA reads TGTGCCAGCAACCCCATGGGGACAGGTGGTCCGCGGAACGAGCAGTACTTC. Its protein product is CASNPMGTGGPRNEQYF.

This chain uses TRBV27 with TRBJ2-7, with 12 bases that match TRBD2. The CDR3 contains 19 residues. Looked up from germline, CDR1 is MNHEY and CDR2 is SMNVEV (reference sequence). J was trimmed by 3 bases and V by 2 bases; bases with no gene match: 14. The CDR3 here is CASSLRSGTSGLRGYEQYF. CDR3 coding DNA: TGTGCCAGCAGTTTACGTTCCGGGACTAGCGGGTTAAGGGGCTACGAGCAGTACTTC.

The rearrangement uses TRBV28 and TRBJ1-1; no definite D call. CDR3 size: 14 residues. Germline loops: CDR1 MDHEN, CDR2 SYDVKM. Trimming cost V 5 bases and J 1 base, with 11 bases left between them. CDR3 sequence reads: CASSPSGRNTEAFF. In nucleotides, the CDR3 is TGTGCCAGCAGTCCCAGCGGCAGGAACACTGAAGCTTTCTTT.

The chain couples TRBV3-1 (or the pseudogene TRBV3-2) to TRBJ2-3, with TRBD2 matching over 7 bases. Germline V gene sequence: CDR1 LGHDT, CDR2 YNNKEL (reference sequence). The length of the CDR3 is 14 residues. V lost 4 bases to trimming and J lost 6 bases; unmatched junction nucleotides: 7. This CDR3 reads CASSRGAGADTQYF. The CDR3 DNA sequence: TGTGCCAGCAGCCGCGGGGCGGGAGCCGATACGCAGTATTTT.

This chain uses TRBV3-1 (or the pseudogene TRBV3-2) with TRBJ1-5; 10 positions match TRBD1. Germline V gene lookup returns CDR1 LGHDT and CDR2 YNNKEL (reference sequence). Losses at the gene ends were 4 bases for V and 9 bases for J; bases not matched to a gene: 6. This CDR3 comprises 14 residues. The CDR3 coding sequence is TGTGCCAGCAGCCGGGGGACAGGGGTGGGGCCCCAGCATTTT. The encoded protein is CASSRGTGVGPQHF.

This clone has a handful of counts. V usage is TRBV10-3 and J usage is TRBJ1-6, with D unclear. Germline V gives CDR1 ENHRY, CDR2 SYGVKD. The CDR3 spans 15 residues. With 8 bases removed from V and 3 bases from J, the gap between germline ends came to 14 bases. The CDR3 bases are TGTGCCATCCGAGAGTCTAGCCTCTATAATTCACCCCTCCACTTT. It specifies CAIRESSLYNSPLHF.

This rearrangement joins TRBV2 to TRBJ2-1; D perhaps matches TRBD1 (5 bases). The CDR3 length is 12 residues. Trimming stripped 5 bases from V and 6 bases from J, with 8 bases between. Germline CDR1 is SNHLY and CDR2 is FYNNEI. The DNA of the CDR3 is TGTGCCAGCAGTTCCCAGGGCAATGAGCAGTTCTTC. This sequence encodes CASSSQGNEQFF.